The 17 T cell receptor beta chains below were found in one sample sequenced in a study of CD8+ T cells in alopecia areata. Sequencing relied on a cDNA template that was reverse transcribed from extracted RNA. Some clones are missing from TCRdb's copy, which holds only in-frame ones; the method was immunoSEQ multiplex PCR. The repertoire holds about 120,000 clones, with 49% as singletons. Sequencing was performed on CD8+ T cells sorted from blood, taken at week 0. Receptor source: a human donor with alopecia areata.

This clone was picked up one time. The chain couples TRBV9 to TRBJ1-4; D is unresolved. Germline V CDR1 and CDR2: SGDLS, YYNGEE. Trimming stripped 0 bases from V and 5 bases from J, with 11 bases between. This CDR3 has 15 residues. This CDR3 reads CASSVAGVGNEKLFF. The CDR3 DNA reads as TGTGCCAGCAGCGTAGCGGGAGTCGGAAATGAAAAACTGTTTTTT.

This CDR3 reads CAYGTDLNYGYTF. The CDR3 DNA follows: TGTGCCTACGGGACCGATCTTAACTATGGCTACACCTTC. This chain connects TRBV30 to TRBJ1-2; weak D call: TRBD1 (5 bases). The germline V gene encodes CDR1 GTSNPN and CDR2 SVGIG (reference sequence). Trimming took off 7 bases at V and 1 base at J, with 13 bases between the two ends. This CDR3 spans 13 amino acids.

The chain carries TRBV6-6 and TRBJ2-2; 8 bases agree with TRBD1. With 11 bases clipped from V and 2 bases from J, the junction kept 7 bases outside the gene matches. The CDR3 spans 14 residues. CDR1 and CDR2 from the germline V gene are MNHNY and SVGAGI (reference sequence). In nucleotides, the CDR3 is TGTGCCCTCAGGGGGCAGGAAAACACCGGGGAGCTGTTTTTT. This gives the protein CALRGQENTGELFF.

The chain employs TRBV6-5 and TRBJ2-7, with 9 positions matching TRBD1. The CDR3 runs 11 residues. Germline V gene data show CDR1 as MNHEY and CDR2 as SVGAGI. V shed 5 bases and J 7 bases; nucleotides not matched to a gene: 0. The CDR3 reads CASSGTGEQYF. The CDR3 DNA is TGTGCCAGCAGTGGGACAGGGGAGCAGTACTTC.

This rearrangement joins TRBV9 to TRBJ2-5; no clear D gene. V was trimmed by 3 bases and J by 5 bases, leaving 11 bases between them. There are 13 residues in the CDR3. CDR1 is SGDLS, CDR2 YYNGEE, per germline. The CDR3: CASSGDDGETQYF. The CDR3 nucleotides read TGTGCCAGCAGCGGGGATGATGGGGAGACCCAGTACTTC.

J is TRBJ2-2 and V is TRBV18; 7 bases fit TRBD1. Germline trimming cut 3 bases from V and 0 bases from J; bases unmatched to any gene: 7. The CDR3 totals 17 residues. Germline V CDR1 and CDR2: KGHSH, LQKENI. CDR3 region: CASSPRTGGANTGELFF. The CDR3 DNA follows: TGTGCCAGCTCACCCAGGACAGGAGGAGCGAACACCGGGGAGCTGTTTTTT.

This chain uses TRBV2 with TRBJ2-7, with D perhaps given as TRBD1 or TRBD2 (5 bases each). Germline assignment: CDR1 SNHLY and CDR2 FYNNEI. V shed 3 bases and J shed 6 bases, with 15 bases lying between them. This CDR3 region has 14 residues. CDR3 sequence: CASSDLAVGAEQYF. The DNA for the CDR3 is TGTGCCAGCAGTGACCTAGCCGTAGGGGCCGAGCAGTACTTC.

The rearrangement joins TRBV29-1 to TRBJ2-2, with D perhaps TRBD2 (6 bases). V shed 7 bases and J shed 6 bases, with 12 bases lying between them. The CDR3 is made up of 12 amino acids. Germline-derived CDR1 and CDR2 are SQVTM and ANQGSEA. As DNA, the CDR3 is TGCAGCGCCAAGGGCGGGGCCGGGGAGCTGTTTTTT. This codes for CSAKGGAGELFF.

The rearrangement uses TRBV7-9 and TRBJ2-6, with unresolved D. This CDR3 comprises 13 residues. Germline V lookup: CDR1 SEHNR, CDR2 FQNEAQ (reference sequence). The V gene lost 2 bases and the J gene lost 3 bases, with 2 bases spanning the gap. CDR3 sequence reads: CASSLYGANVLTF. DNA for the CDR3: TGTGCCAGCAGCTTATATGGGGCCAACGTCCTGACTTTC.

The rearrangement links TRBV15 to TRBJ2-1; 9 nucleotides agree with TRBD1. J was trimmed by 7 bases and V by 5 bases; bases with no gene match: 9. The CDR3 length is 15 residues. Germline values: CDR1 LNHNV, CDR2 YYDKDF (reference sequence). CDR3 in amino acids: CATSGKNRGLNEQFF. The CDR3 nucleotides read TGTGCCACCAGCGGTAAAAACAGGGGGCTGAATGAGCAGTTCTTC.

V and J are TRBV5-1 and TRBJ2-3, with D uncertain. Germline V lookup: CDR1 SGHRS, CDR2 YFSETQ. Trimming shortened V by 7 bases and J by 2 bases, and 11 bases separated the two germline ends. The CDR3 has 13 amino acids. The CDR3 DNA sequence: TGCGCCAGCGGGAACAGCTTCACAGATACGCAGTATTTT. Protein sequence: CASGNSFTDTQYF.

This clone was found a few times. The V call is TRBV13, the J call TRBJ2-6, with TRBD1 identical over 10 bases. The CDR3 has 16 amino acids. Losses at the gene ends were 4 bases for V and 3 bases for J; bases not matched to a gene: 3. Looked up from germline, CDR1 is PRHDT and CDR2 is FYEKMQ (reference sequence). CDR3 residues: CASSWDRGGGANVLTF. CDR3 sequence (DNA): TGTGCCAGCAGCTGGGACAGGGGAGGTGGGGCCAACGTCCTGACTTTC.

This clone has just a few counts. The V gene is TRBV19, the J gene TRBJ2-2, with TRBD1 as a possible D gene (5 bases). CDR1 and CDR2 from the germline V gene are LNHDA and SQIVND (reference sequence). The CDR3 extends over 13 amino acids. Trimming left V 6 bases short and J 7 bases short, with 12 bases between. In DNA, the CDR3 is TGTGCCAGTAGGTCATCCAGGGTCGGGGAGCTGTTTTTT. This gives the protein CASRSSRVGELFF.

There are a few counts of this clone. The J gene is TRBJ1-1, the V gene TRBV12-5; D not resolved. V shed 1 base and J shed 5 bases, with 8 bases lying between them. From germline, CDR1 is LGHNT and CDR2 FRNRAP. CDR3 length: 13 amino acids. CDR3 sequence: CASGLGLRTEAFF. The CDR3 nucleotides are TGTGCTAGTGGTTTGGGCCTCCGGACTGAAGCTTTCTTT.

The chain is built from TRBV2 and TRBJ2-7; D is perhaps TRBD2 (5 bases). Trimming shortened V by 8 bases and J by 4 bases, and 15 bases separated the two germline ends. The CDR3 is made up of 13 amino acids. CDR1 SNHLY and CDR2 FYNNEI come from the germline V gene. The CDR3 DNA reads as TGTGCCAGCTGTGCGCTCGGGGTTTACGAGCAGTACTTC. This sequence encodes CASCALGVYEQYF. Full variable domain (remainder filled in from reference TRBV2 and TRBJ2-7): EPEVTQTPSHQVTQMGQEVILRCVPISNHLYFYWYRQILGQKVEFLVSFYNNEISEKSEIFDDQFSVERPDGSNFTLKIRSTKLEDSAMYFCASCALGVYEQYFGPGTRLTVT.

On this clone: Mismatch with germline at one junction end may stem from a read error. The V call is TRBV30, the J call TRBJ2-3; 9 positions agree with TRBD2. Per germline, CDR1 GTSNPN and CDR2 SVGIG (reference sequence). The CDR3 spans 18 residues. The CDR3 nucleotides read TGCTCGTCTTCAGGAGGGTGGAGCGGGGGGCACAGCACAGATACGCAGTATTTT. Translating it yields CSSSGGWSGGHSTDTQYF.

CDR3 in amino acids: CSVEAEGGYEQYF. CDR3 sequence (DNA): TGCAGCGTTGAGGCTGAGGGCGGATACGAGCAGTACTTC. The chain joins TRBV29-1 to TRBJ2-7, with D maybe TRBD2 (5 bases). V lost 3 bases to trimming and J lost 4 bases, with 13 bases between them. Per the germline V gene, CDR1 is SQVTM and CDR2 is ANQGSEA. There are 13 residues in the CDR3.